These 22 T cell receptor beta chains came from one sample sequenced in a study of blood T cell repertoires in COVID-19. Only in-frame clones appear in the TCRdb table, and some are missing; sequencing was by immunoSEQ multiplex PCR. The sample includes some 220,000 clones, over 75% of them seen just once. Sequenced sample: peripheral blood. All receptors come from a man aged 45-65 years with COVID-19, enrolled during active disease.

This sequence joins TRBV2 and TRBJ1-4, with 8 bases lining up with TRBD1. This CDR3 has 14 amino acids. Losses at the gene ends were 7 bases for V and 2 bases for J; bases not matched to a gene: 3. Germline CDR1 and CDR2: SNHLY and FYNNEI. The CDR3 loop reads CASTRTGTNEKLFF. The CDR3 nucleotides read TGTGCCAGCACTAGGACAGGGACTAATGAAAAACTGTTTTTT.

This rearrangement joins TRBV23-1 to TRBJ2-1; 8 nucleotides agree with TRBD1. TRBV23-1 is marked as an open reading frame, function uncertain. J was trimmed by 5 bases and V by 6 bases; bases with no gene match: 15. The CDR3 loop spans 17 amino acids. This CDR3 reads CASRRDRSLVLDNEQFF. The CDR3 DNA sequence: TGCGCCAGCAGACGGGACAGGAGTTTAGTCCTTGACAATGAGCAGTTCTTC.

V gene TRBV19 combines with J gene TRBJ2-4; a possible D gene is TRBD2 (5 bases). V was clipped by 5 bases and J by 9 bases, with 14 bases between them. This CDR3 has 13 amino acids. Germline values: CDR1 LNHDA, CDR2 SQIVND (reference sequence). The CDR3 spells CASSERAGVIQYF. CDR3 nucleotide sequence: TGTGCCAGTAGTGAGAGGGCCGGAGTCATTCAGTACTTC.

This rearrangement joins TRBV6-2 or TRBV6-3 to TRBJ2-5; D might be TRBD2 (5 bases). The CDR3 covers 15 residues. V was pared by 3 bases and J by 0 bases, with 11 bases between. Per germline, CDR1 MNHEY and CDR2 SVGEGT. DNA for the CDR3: TGTGCCAGCAGTTATCCGGGGATGAACCAAGAGACCCAGTACTTC. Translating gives CASSYPGMNQETQYF.

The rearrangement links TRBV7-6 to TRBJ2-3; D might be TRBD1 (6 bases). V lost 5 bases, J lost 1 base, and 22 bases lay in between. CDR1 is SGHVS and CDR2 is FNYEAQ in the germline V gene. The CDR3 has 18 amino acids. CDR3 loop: CASSTLPYMGAGTDTQYF. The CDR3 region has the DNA TGTGCCAGCAGCACACTACCCTACATGGGGGCCGGCACAGATACGCAGTATTTT.

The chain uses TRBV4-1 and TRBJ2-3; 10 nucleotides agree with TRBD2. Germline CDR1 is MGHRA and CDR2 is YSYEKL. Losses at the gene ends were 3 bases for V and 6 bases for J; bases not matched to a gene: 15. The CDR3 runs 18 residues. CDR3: CASSQNLRAGGLDDTQYF. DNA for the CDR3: TGCGCCAGCAGCCAGAACCTACGAGCGGGGGGGCTTGATGATACGCAGTATTTT.

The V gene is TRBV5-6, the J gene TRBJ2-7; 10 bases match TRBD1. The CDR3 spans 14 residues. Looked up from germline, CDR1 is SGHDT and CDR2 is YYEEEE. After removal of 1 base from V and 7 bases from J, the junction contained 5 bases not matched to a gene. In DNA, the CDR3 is TGTGCCAGCAGCTTGCGGACAGGGGGGTATGAGCAGTACTTC. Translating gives CASSLRTGGYEQYF.

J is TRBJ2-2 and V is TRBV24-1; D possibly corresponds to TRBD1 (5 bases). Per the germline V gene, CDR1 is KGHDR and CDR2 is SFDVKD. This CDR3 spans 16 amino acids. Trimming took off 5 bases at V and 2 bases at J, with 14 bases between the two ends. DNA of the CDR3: TGTGCCACCAGTGCCCCTTGGGGCTCTAACACCGGGGAGCTGTTTTTT. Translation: CATSAPWGSNTGELFF.

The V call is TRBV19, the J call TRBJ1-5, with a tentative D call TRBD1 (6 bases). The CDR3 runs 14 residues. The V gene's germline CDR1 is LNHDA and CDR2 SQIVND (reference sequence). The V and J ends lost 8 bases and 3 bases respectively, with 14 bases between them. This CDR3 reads CASGNHRVNQPQHF. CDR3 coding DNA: TGTGCCAGTGGCAACCACAGGGTCAATCAGCCCCAGCATTTT.

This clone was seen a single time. This chain's CDR3 is CASSLSAGGLSYNEQFF. The CDR3 DNA reads as TGTGCCAGCAGCTTGTCAGCGGGGGGTTTATCCTACAATGAGCAGTTCTTC. V usage is TRBV5-4 and J usage is TRBJ2-1, with 9 bases lining up with TRBD2. The CDR3 runs to 17 residues. The ends lost 1 base at V and 1 base at J; junction bases unmatched: 6. CDR1 and CDR2 from the germline V gene are SGHNT and YYREEE (reference sequence).

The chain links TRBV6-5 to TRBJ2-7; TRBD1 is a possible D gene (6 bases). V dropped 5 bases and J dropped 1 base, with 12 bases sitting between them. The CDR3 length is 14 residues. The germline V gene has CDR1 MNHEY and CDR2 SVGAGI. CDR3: CASSSGTLSYEQYF. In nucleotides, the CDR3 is TGTGCCAGCAGTAGTGGGACACTTTCCTACGAGCAGTACTTC.

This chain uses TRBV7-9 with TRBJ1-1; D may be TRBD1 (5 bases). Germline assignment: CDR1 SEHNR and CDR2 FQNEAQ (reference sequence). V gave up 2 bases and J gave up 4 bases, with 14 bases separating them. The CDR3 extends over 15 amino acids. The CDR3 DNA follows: TGTGCCAGCAGCTTAAGGCAGGGTTCGGGCACTGAAGCTTTCTTT. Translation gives CASSLRQGSGTEAFF.

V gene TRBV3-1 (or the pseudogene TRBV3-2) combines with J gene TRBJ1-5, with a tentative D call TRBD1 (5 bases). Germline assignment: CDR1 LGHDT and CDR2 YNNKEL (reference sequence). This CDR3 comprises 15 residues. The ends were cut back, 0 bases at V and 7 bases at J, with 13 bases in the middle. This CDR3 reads CASSQDPTGVQPQHF. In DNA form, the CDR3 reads TGTGCCAGCAGCCAAGATCCCACGGGGGTCCAGCCCCAGCATTTT.

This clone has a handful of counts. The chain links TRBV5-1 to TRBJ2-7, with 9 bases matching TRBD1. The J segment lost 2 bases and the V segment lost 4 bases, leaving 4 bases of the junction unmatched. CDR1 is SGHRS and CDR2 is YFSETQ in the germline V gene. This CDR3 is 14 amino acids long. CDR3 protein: CASSTGQGTYEQYF. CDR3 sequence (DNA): TGCGCCAGCAGCACAGGACAGGGGACCTACGAGCAGTACTTC.

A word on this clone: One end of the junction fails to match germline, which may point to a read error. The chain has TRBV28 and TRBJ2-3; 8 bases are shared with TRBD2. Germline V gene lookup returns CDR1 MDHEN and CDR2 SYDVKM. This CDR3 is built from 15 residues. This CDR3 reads CASSAAGGGTNTQYF. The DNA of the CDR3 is TGTGCCAGCAGTGCTGCCGGGGGGGGCACAAATACGCAGTATTTT.

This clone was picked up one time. CDR3 DNA sequence: TGTGCCAGCACCCCGACAGGGGCAAACTATGGCTACACCTTC. It codes for CASTPTGANYGYTF. The rearrangement joins TRBV4-2 to TRBJ1-2, with 8 bases aligning to TRBD1. Germline V gene data show CDR1 as LGHNA and CDR2 as YNFKEQ. This CDR3 has 14 amino acids. Trimming took 7 bases from V and 2 from J; bases not matched to a gene: 6.

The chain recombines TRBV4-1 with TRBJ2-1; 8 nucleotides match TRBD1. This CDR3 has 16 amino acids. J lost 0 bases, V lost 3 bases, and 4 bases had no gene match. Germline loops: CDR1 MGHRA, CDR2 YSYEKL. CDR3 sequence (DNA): TGCGCCAGCAGCCATCGGACAGGGAGCTCCTACAATGAGCAGTTCTTC. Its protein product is CASSHRTGSSYNEQFF.

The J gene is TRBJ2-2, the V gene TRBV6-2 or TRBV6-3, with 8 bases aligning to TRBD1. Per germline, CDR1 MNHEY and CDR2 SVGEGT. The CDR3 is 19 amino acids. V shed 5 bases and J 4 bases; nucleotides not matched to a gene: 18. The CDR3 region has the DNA TGTGCCAGCAGTCCCGGGGGCTCCAGGGGGCTATGGGGCACCGGGGAGCTGTTTTTT. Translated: CASSPGGSRGLWGTGELFF.

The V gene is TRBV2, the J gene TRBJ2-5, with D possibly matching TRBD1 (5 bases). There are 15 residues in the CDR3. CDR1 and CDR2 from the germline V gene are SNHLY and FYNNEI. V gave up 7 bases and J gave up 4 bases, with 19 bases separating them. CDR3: CASTREDKSVETQYF. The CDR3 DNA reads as TGTGCCAGCACCAGGGAAGACAAATCAGTAGAGACCCAGTACTTC.

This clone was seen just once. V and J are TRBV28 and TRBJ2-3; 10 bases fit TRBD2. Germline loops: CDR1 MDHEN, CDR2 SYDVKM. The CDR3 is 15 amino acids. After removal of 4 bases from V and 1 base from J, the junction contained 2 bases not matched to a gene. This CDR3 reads CASSWLAGGTDTQYF. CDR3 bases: TGTGCCAGCAGTTGGCTAGCGGGGGGCACAGATACGCAGTATTTT.

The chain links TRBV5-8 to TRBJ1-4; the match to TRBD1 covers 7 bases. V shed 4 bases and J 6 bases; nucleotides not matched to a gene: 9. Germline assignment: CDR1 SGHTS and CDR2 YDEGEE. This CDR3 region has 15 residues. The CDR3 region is CASSTMTGSHEKLFF. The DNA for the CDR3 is TGTGCCAGCAGCACCATGACAGGGAGCCATGAAAAACTGTTTTTT.

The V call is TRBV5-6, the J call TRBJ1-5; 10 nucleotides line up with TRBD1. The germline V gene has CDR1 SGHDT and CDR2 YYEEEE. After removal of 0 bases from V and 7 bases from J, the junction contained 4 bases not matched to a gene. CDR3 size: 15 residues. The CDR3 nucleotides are TGTGCCAGCAGCTTGGGGGACAGGGGTCAACAGCCCCAGCATTTT. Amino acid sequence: CASSLGDRGQQPQHF.